This T cell receptor beta chain was identified in a study of T cell changes during pregnancy in multiple sclerosis. This CDR3 is 14 amino acids long. Measured with immunoSEQ multiplex PCR; TCRdb has only the in-frame clones, and not every one. The sample lists tens of thousands of clones, approximately 92% seen once, with less than 3.5% in the top ten. The starting material was peripheral blood, obtained in the third trimester of pregnancy. This sequence originates from a female donor in good health, enrolled as a control in a pregnancy study. The J gene is TRBJ2-4, the V gene TRBV21-1; the table's D call, TRBD1, was not checked against the DNA. TRBV21-1 is tagged as a pseudogene. CDR3 residues: CASSTPGQGSIQYF. CDR3 in DNA: TGTGCCAGCAGCACCCCGGGACAGGGTAGCATTCAGTACTTC.